A selection of T cell receptor beta chains follows, all from one sample in a study of blood T cell repertoires in COVID-19. Some clones are missing from TCRdb's copy, which holds only in-frame ones; the method was immunoSEQ multiplex PCR. The sample yields about 330,000 clones, about 89% seen once. The sequenced material came from PBMCs or T cells enriched from blood (not recorded which). These receptors all come from a woman under 40 who had recovered from COVID-19. CDR3s include the opening cysteine and the closing phenylalanine or tryptophan. The D gene is left open where the match is weak. The size entry is marked missing in some rows and otherwise reads once, few, many or a size class.

TGTGCCAGCAGCTTGGCTAGCGGGAGCACAGATACGCAGTATTTT	CASSLASGSTDTQYF	TRBJ2-3	-	TRBV7-2	TRBD2
TGTGCCAGCAGCTTCGGTGATGAGCAGTTCTTC	CASSFGDEQFF	TRBJ2-1	-	TRBV5-5	-
TGTGCCAGCAGCCGGACAGGGCTGAACTATGGCTACACCTTC	CASSRTGLNYGYTF	TRBJ1-2	-	TRBV6-5	TRBD1
TGTGCCAGCAGTTCCGGGGTTAACTATGGCTACACCTTC	CASSSGVNYGYTF	TRBJ1-2	-	TRBV28	-
TGTGCCAGCAGCAAGGGGCGGGGGAGCTCCTACGAGCAGTACTTC	CASSKGRGSSYEQYF	TRBJ2-7	-	TRBV21-1	-
TGTGCCAGCAGTCATGCTGAGAATACCGGGAGAAAACTGTTTTTT	CASSHAENTGRKLFF	TRBJ1-4	-	TRBV28	-
TGTGCCAGCAGTTTTGGGGGGGGCGAATACGGCAATCAGCCCCAGCATTTT	CASSFGGGEYGNQPQHF	TRBJ1-5	-	TRBV27	-
TGTGCCAGCAGCTTAGCCGTCACCGGGACAGGGTGGTTTCTTCTTCTCAATGAGCAGTTCTTC	CASSLAVTGTGWFLLLNEQFF	TRBJ2-1	-	TRBV7-2	TRBD1
TGTGCCAGCAGCCGAGGGCGAGCGGGGGTTGGGGAGCTGTTTTTT	CASSRGRAGVGELFF	TRBJ2-2	-	TRBV4-2	TRBD2
TGTGCCAGCAGCCTCCGGACAGAGGAGCAGTACTTC	CASSLRTEEQYF	TRBJ2-7	-	TRBV11-2	-
TGTGCCAGCAGCTTGGGATTTTTTTCAGGCATAACAGGGGACACTGAAGCTTTCTTT	CASSLGFFSGITGDTEAFF	TRBJ1-1	once	TRBV5-6	TRBD1
TGCGCCAGCAGCCAACTCCTCCAAGAGACCCAGTACTTC	CASSQLLQETQYF	TRBJ2-5	-	TRBV5-1	-
TGTGCCAGCAGCTTCGGGACAGGGCCCAACGAGCAGTACTTC	CASSFGTGPNEQYF	TRBJ2-7	-	TRBV5-4	TRBD1
TGCAGCGTCCGGGACAGCAAAACCTACGAGCAGTACTTC	CSVRDSKTYEQYF	TRBJ2-7	once	TRBV29-1	TRBD1
TGTGCCAGCCGACCGGGACAGGATCACGCCGGGGAGCTGTTTTTT	CASRPGQDHAGELFF	TRBJ2-2	-	TRBV6-6	TRBD1
TGTGCCAGCAGCTTAGAGGCAGGCCTATACAATGAGCAGTTCTTC	CASSLEAGLYNEQFF	TRBJ2-1	-	TRBV7-6	-
TGTGCCAGCAGCCAAGTAACGGGGACCGGGGAGCTGTTTTTT	CASSQVTGTGELFF	TRBJ2-2	once	TRBV3-1/TRBV3-2	-
TGTGCCAGCAGTGTCGCGAACACCGGGGAGCTGTTTTTT	CASSVANTGELFF	TRBJ2-2	-	TRBV25-1	-
TGTGCCAGCACCCTCCCCGTGGTCCCCCCCCATAGCCCCCTTTGCAACAATTGCTACGAGCAGTACTTC	CASTLPVVPPHSPLCNNCYEQYF	TRBJ2-7	-	TRBV21-1	-
TGTGCCAGCAGTTACAGTCAGGCTAACTATGGCTACACCTTC	CASSYSQANYGYTF	TRBJ1-2	-	TRBV6-5	-
TGTGCCAGCAGGGCCGGACAGTTAGGTACTGAAGCTTTCTTT	CASRAGQLGTEAFF	TRBJ1-1	-	TRBV2	-
TGTGCCAGCAGTAAGACTAGTGGACGGGAGACCCAGTACTTC	CASSKTSGRETQYF	TRBJ2-5	-	TRBV5-4	-
TGCGCCAGCAGCCAAGCGGGGGGATTGAACACTGAAGCTTTCTTT	CASSQAGGLNTEAFF	TRBJ1-1	-	TRBV4-1	-
TGTGCCATTTGGGAGGGCAACTATGGCTACACCTTC	CAIWEGNYGYTF	TRBJ1-2	-	TRBV10-3	-
TGTGCCAGCAGGGACGACAGTATCAACACTGAAGCTTTCTTT	CASRDDSINTEAFF	TRBJ1-1	-	TRBV3-1/TRBV3-2	-
TGTGCCAGCCTTTCTACAGGGGGCACGGGAAACATTCAGTACTTC	CASLSTGGTGNIQYF	TRBJ2-4	-	TRBV28	TRBD1
TGTGCCTCCGGTCGAAGAGACTATGGCTACACCTTC	CASGRRDYGYTF	TRBJ1-2	-	TRBV10-3	-
TGTGCCAGCAGCCACGAAGCGGGGGGCTCCTACGAGCAGTACTTC	CASSHEAGGSYEQYF	TRBJ2-7	-	TRBV3-1/TRBV3-2	TRBD2
TGTGCCAGTGGGCCCCGAGAAGGCTATGGCTACACCTTC	CASGPREGYGYTF	TRBJ1-2	-	TRBV19	-
TGTGCCAGCAAGGGAGGGGGCAATGAGCAGTTCTTC	CASKGGGNEQFF	TRBJ2-1	-	TRBV27	-
TGTGCCAGCAGCTTAGGCCCGGGGGGTTATGGCTACACCTTC	CASSLGPGGYGYTF	TRBJ1-2	-	TRBV11-2	-
TGTGCCAGCAGCTCGGGCAGGGCCTACGAGCAGTACTTC	CASSSGRAYEQYF	TRBJ2-7	few	TRBV7-9	-
TGTGCCAGCATGGGAGGGATTGGCAATCAGCCCCAGCATTTT	CASMGGIGNQPQHF	TRBJ1-5	-	TRBV2	-
TGTGCCAGCAGTTCTGTCTTGGACAGGGTAGGCCACAGGCCGAACACTGAAGCTTTCTTT	CASSSVLDRVGHRPNTEAFF	TRBJ1-1	-	TRBV28	TRBD1
TGTGCCAGTAGGACGACAGGGGGCGCGGGCAATCAGCCCCAGCATTTT	CASRTTGGAGNQPQHF	TRBJ1-5	-	TRBV19	TRBD1
TGTGCCAGTAGTATGTTGGGACAGGGGCTCAAGTCTGGAAACACCATATATTTT	CASSMLGQGLKSGNTIYF	TRBJ1-3	few	TRBV19	TRBD1
TGTGCCAGCTCACCGGGGGGAGCAGGTTCACCCCTCCACTTT	CASSPGGAGSPLHF	TRBJ1-6	-	TRBV18	-
TGTGCCAGCAGTGAAGCGGGGGGTTTCTACGAGCAGTACTTC	CASSEAGGFYEQYF	TRBJ2-7	-	TRBV25-1	TRBD2
TGTGCCAGCAGCCAAGGGGGTCAGGGGATCTCACCCCTCCACTTT	CASSQGGQGISPLHF	TRBJ1-6	-	TRBV4-2	-
TGTGCCAGCAGCTCCCGGGCTAGCGGGGGGGGGTACACAGATACGCAGTATTTT	CASSSRASGGGYTDTQYF	TRBJ2-3	-	TRBV7-2	TRBD2
TGCGCCAGCAGCTTGGACGGGACAAGGAGCTACACCTTC	CASSLDGTRSYTF	TRBJ1-2	-	TRBV5-1	-
TGTGCCAGTTTGGTAGGGGTCGGCCGGGACAGGGGGCAAGCAAACTTACCTTTCTTT	CASLVGVGRDRGQANLPFF	TRBJ1-1	-	TRBV19	TRBD1
TGTGCCAGCAGCGATGGACTAGCTATAGAGACCCAGTACTTC	CASSDGLAIETQYF	TRBJ2-5	-	TRBV5-6	TRBD2
TGTGCCACCAGCAGGTTTACAGGGGAGAACACTGAAGCTTTCTTT	CATSRFTGENTEAFF	TRBJ1-1	-	TRBV15	TRBD1
TGTGCCAGCAGCTCCAAATTTCAATTTCTAGCGGGGGATACCGGGGAGCTGTTTTTT	CASSSKFQFLAGDTGELFF	TRBJ2-2	once	TRBV11-2	TRBD2
TGTGCCAGCAGCCCGGGACTAGCGGGGGGATTTGAGCAGTTCTTC	CASSPGLAGGFEQFF	TRBJ2-1	few	TRBV3-1/TRBV3-2	TRBD2
TGCGCCAGCAGCGGGGCAGGGGTCGTGGGCAATGAGCAGTTCTTC	CASSGAGVVGNEQFF	TRBJ2-1	-	TRBV5-1	-
TGCAGTGCTTATTCTAACTATGGCTACACCTTC	CSAYSNYGYTF	TRBJ1-2	-	TRBV20-1	-
TGTGCCACCAGTGATCAAGACAGGGGTTATGGCTACACCTTC	CATSDQDRGYGYTF	TRBJ1-2	once	TRBV24-1	TRBD1
TGTGCCAGCAGTCCCTATTCTAGACTAGATGGGTACGAGCAGTACTTC	CASSPYSRLDGYEQYF	TRBJ2-7	-	TRBV27	-
TGTGCCACCTCGGACAGGCGATCCTACGAGCAGTACTTC	CATSDRRSYEQYF	TRBJ2-7	-	TRBV24-1	TRBD1
TGCGCCAGCAGCTTGAACGGGGGGGCCGCAGATACGCAGTATTTT	CASSLNGGAADTQYF	TRBJ2-3	-	TRBV5-1	TRBD2
TGTGCCAGCAGCCAAGCGGCGGCCACAGATACGCAGTATTTT	CASSQAAATDTQYF	TRBJ2-3	-	TRBV4-2	-
TGTGCCAGCAGCTTGTCTAGCGGGGGGGTATATGAGCAGTTCTTC	CASSLSSGGVYEQFF	TRBJ2-1	-	TRBV7-2	TRBD2